This T cell receptor beta chain stems from a study of blood T cells in healthy people across ages (dated by TCRdb to the mid-2010s). At the level of the whole study: In model experiments, roughly one uniquely barcoded TCR beta cDNA molecule per two T cells was captured by template switching. Donors were grouped into four age groups: young (average approximately 15 years), middle-aged (roughly 38), aged (around 66) and long-lived (about 89). Using the same blood draw, the study looked at two additional independent replicas of 1 million unique cDNA reads for two donors, one aged 18 to 30 and the other aged 80 or older. To avoid experimental bias, donors of different ages were distributed randomly across sequencing lanes. Age-related changes in TCR beta repertoire diversity were measured in the study by deep sequencing normalized with unique cDNA molecular identifiers. Beyond this particular receptor, the publication reports: As age increased, observed TCR beta diversity per million T cells dropped in a roughly linear way, and a significant reduction was already evident by age 40. There was a strong correlation between observed TCR beta diversity and the percentage of naive T cells measured by flow cytometry. Estimates of total diversity based on one million sequenced T cells were regarded as lower bounds and as underestimates. Because donor CMV infection status was unknown, age-related changes in expanded clonotypes were potentially confounded. Compared with the aged group, the long-lived group had more naive CD4+ T cells, fewer expanded clones and increased TCR diversity, a pattern suggesting age selection. Because profiling used bulk unsorted PBMCs, naive and antigen-experienced compartments could not be compared conclusively.

Libraries were made using 5' RACE. TCRdb records Illumina HiSeq 2500 as the sequencer. A second roughly 6 to 11 cycle PCR used a sample-barcoded 5' primer and a J-beta primer mix. Each TCR beta cDNA molecule received a unique molecular identifier from a template-switch 5' adaptor carrying 12 random nucleotides. Each sample yielded at least 3 million CDR3-containing paired-end reads. First-strand cDNA was synthesized from all RNA with the Mint cDNA synthesis kit, primed by a TRBC-specific oligonucleotide. After uracil-DNA glycosylase treatment, a first 18-cycle PCR used universal primers M1SS and BC2_uni_R on all cDNA. The original pipeline was this. Each sample was normalized by randomly selecting 1 million high-quality reads, each carrying a distinct molecular identifier. Instead of being binned into consensus sequences, reads that shared molecular identifiers were thrown out. CDR3 identification, clonotype clustering and error correction used MiTCR with a Q25 quality threshold and the strictest error-elimination algorithm. Lower-bound total TCR beta diversity was estimated with a nonparametric unseen species model using Euler transformation. TCRdb handled the public reads itself, with Q25 trimming in fastp and clone calling in MiXCR, and kept productive beta chains. Every CDR3 protein is listed once, alongside the most common genes and DNA of its rows. TCRdb's processing, not the authors', yielded these V and J calls. The sample profile shows 1.5 million to 1.9 million distinct CDR3 sequences; 42% of them were found once. The top ten clones comprise under 5% of the sample.

Systemically healthy Caucasian individuals from Russia, over 30 in total and aged roughly 6 to 100 years, were included as donors. Approximately 9.3 milliliters of peripheral blood were drawn from each donor into EDTA-treated Vacutainer tubes. PBMCs were isolated by Ficoll-Paque density-gradient centrifugation, with at least 6 million obtained per sample. Total RNA, at least 6 micrograms per sample, was extracted from PBMCs with Trizol reagent. For every donor, an aliquot of PBMCs went through flow cytometry to measure the percentages of naive CD45RAhigh/CD27high T cells. To note about this clonotype: This clone's antigen is unknown. Base qualities are not recorded, but no much larger clone differs from it by a single base.

V loses 5 bases at its end and J loses 4 bases; junction bases beyond the gene matches: 8. There are 15 amino acids in the CDR3, from cysteine to phenylalanine inclusive. Kept here is only the CDR3 DNA, which spans 45 bases and is read in frame from base 1. The germline V gene (reference sequence) specifies MNHEY as CDR1 and SMNVEV as CDR2. The chain is made from TRBV27 and TRBJ2-1; 7 of the junction bases match TRBD2. The clonotype was recovered from a woman under 30 in good health. The sequencing input was blood. The CDR3 reads as follows: CASSHTSDPYNEQFF. The DNA sequence reads TGTGCCAGCAGTCATACTAGCGACCCTTACAATGAGCAGTTCTTC.